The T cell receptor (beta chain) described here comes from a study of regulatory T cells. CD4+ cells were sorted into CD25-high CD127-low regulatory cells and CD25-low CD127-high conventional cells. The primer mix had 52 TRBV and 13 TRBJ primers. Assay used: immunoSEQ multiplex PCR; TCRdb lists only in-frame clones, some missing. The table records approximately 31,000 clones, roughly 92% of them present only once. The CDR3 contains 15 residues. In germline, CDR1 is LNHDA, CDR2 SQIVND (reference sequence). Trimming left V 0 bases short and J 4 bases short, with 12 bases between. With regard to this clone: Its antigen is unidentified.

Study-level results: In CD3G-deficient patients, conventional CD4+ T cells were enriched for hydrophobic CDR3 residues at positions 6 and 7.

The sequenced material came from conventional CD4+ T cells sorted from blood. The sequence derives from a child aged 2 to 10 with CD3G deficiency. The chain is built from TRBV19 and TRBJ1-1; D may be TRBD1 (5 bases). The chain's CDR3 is CASSIDRDSGTEAFF. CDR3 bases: TGTGCCAGTAGTATAGATCGGGACTCGGGCACTGAAGCTTTCTTT.